This T cell receptor beta chain was found in a study of CXCR4 blockade with PD-1 therapy in pancreatic cancer (dated by TCRdb to about 2019). Background for the entire study: Multiplex immunohistochemistry and TCRbeta immunosequencing of resected pancreatic ductal adenocarcinoma were combined in the study with ex vivo slice culture in which PD-1 and CXCR4 blockade were tested. Two geographically distinct regions were TCR-sequenced from each of about six tumors to assess intratumoral heterogeneity. Here is what the overall study found, with its caveats: Because only TCRbeta chains were sequenced, true antigen-specificity overlap among the convergent dominant clones remained unconfirmed, awaiting paired alpha-beta single-cell sequencing. Tumors had clonal expansion, with a mean productive clonality of approximately 0.15 compared with around 0.047 in healthy blood, yet clonality showed no correlation with survival. The frequency of each amino acid clone correlated strongly with the number of distinct nucleotide rearrangements encoding that clone, suggesting convergent selection driven by common tumor antigens.

Using the immunoSEQ Assay at Adaptive Biotechnologies, the researchers immunosequenced TCRbeta CDR3 regions from the extracted DNA. In the authors' own workflow: To measure the absolute abundance of each unique TCRbeta CDR3, the sequences were collapsed and filtered. Clonality was defined as 1 minus Pielou's evenness, computed on productive in-frame rearrangements only. Regional overlap was measured by following the top 100 nucleotide rearrangements across paired samples, and the Morisita index was used to compare paired samples with unrelated samples. Convergence of nucleotide rearrangements onto identical amino acid sequences was assessed with the immunoSEQ Rearrangement Details tool. TCRdb took over this immuneACCESS table, retaining in-frame rearrangements with V and J assigned. Such tables are incomplete; in checked studies, under half of the missing clones stem from an unresolved V gene, and the remainder is unexplained. The V and J calls and clone size come from that table; D and trimming were worked out from the DNA. The sample includes approximately 5,900 clones, with about a third observed a single time. About an eighth of the sample comes from the top ten.

The archived tumor blocks were obtained from patients to whom no neoadjuvant therapy had been administered before resection. The preserved-tissue arm of the study used a few dozen surgical resection samples from about two dozen previously untreated pancreatic ductal adenocarcinoma patients. For the resection arm, ten 5-micron curls of FFPE tumor adjacent to the multiplex immunohistochemistry slide were used for DNA extraction. This clone was counted at least ten times. Its recognized antigen is unknown. No much larger clone exists at a distance of one base, and base qualities are not known. Material: tumor tissue. This receptor was taken from a human donor with pancreatic ductal adenocarcinoma.

The sequenced DNA is TGTGCCAGCAGCTTAAGGGGACAGGACTACGAGCAGTACTTC. This yields the protein CASSLRGQDYEQYF. Recombination joined TRBV11-3 with TRBJ2-7, with TRBD1 identical over 8 junction bases. At the junction V is shortened by 2 bases and J by 3 bases; bases outside the gene matches: 3. In the germline V gene, CDR1 corresponds to SGHNT and CDR2 to YENEEA. The CDR3 starts with the cysteine, ends with the phenylalanine, and has 14 residues. The CDR3 DNA has 42 bases and is translated from base 1.